The 10 T cell receptor beta chains below come from one sample, sequenced in a study of PD-L1 blockade in urothelial cancer. Some clones are missing from TCRdb's copy, which holds only in-frame ones; the method was immunoSEQ multiplex PCR. The sample holds some 20,000 clones; almost 90% are singletons and the top ten take 3.7%. The material was PBMCs, obtained around atezolizumab (anti-PD-L1) treatment. These TCRs come from a middle-aged man with urothelial cancer.

V gene TRBV6-1 combines with J gene TRBJ1-4; 9 nucleotides match TRBD1. Germline CDR1 and CDR2: MNHNS and SASEGT. CDR3 length: 17 amino acids. The ends lost 3 bases at V and 1 base at J; junction bases unmatched: 6. The CDR3 loop reads CASSDGTGTLTNEKLFF. CDR3 sequence (DNA): TGTGCCAGCAGTGATGGGACAGGGACATTAACTAATGAAAAACTGTTTTTT.

V gene TRBV28 combines with J gene TRBJ1-5; maybe TRBD1 (5 bases). V lost 5 bases to trimming and J lost 1 base, with 15 bases between them. The germline V gene has CDR1 MDHEN and CDR2 SYDVKM. CDR3 length equals 16 residues. The CDR3 nucleotides are TGTGCCAGCAGTGGGAAGGTCAGGGTGAGCAATCAGCCCCAGCATTTT. Its translation: CASSGKVRVSNQPQHF.

This clone has only one observation. This chain joins TRBV7-9 and TRBJ1-2, with TRBD1 as a possible D gene (6 bases). V gave up 6 bases and J gave up 7 bases, with 21 bases separating them. Germline V gives CDR1 SEHNR, CDR2 FQNEAQ (reference sequence). The CDR3 loop spans 15 amino acids. The CDR3 nucleotides read TGTGCCAGCAGTAAGAGACAGGCCACCAGCAGTGGCTACACCTTC. Translation: CASSKRQATSSGYTF.

The rearrangement links TRBV6-1 to TRBJ2-7; D is unresolved. Germline V gene sequence: CDR1 MNHNS, CDR2 SASEGT. Deletions cut 7 bases from V and 3 bases from J, with 19 bases between. This CDR3 has 15 amino acids. CDR3 protein: CASTSTTRAHYEQYF. CDR3 sequence (DNA): TGTGCCAGCACTTCGACGACAAGAGCTCACTACGAGCAGTACTTC.

This clone was seen only a few times. The CDR3 coding sequence is TGTGCCAGCCAAGGACAGGGCCTCAATGAGCAGTTCTTC. Amino acid sequence: CASQGQGLNEQFF. This chain connects TRBV28 to TRBJ2-1, with 8 bases identical to TRBD1. Germline CDR1 reads MDHEN; CDR2 reads SYDVKM. The CDR3 covers 13 residues. Trimming took 8 bases from V and 6 from J; bases not matched to a gene: 6.

This rearrangement joins TRBV6-1 to TRBJ1-2; D is perhaps TRBD1 (5 bases). From germline, CDR1 is MNHNS and CDR2 SASEGT. V shed 2 bases and J shed 8 bases, with 12 bases lying between them. CDR3 length: 13 amino acids. CDR3 amino acids: CASSERQGWGYTF. CDR3 DNA: TGTGCCAGCAGTGAACGGCAGGGATGGGGCTACACCTTC.

The gene calls are TRBV25-1 and TRBJ2-7, with 8 bases aligning to TRBD2. The V and J ends lost 5 bases and 0 bases, in that order; junction bases with no gene match: 6. The length of the CDR3 is 15 residues. Germline V gives CDR1 MGHDK, CDR2 SYGVNS. CDR3 loop: CASSKTRGASYEQYF. CDR3 bases: TGTGCCAGCAGTAAAACGCGGGGGGCCTCCTACGAGCAGTACTTC.

This clone was found a few times. The chain is built from TRBV11-3 and TRBJ2-5, with TRBD2 matching over 12 bases. In germline, CDR1 is SGHNT, CDR2 YENEEA. V was clipped by 5 bases and J by 5 bases; unmatched bases: 12. The CDR3 has 17 residues. CDR3 sequence reads: CASSQGLAGGPGETQYF. The CDR3 nucleotides are TGTGCCAGCAGCCAAGGGCTAGCGGGAGGGCCAGGGGAGACCCAGTACTTC.

The chain joins TRBV5-4 to TRBJ2-5, with D possibly matching TRBD2 (6 bases). The V end was cut by 3 bases, the J end by 5 bases, with 17 bases between. CDR3 length: 15 amino acids. CDR1 is SGHNT, CDR2 YYREEE, per germline (reference sequence). The CDR3 DNA reads TGTGCCAGCAGCTGGGACTCTGGTGTACGTGAGACCCAGTACTTC. This translates into CASSWDSGVRETQYF.

The V call is TRBV18, the J call TRBJ2-3, with 8 bases identical to TRBD2. Trimming at V came to 6 bases and at J to 2 bases, leaving 10 bases not matched to a gene. The germline V gene has CDR1 KGHSH and CDR2 LQKENI. The CDR3 extends over 16 amino acids. CDR3 bases: TGTGCCAGCTCCCCTACCGGGGGGGGGCCCACAGATACGCAGTATTTT. Its translation is CASSPTGGGPTDTQYF. Filled out from reference TRBV18 and TRBJ2-3, the complete variable domain reads NAGVMQNPRHLVRRRGQEARLRCSPMKGHSHVYWYRQLPEEGLKFMVYLQKENIIDESGMPKERFSAEFPKEGPSILRIQQVVRGDSAAYFCASSPTGGGPTDTQYFGPGTRLTVL.